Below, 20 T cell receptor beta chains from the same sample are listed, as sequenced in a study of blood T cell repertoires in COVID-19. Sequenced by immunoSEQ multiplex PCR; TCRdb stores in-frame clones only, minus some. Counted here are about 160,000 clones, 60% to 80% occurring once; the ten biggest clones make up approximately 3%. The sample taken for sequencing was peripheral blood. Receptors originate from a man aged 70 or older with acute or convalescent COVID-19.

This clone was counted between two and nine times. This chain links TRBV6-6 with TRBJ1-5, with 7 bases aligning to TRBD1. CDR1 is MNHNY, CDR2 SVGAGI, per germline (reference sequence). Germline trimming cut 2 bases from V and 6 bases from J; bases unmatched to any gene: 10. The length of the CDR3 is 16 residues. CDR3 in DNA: TGTGCCAGCAGTTACGGCGGATCAGGGGGTGGTCAGCCCCAGCATTTT. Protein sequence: CASSYGGSGGGQPQHF.

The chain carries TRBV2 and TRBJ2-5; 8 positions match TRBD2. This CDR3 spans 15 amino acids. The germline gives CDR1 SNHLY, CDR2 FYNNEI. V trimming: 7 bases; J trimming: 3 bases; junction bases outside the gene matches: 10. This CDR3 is CASIRNGGVEETQYF. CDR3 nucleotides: TGTGCCAGCATCCGAAACGGGGGGGTAGAAGAGACCCAGTACTTC. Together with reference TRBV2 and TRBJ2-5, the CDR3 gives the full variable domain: EPEVTQTPSHQVTQMGQEVILRCVPISNHLYFYWYRQILGQKVEFLVSFYNNEISEKSEIFDDQFSVERPDGSNFTLKIRSTKLEDSAMYFCASIRNGGVEETQYFGPGTRLLVL.

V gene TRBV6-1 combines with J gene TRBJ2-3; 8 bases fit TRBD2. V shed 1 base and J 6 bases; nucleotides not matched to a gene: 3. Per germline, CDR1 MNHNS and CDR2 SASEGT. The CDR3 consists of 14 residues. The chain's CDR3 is CASSEGVAGDTQYF. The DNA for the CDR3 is TGTGCCAGCAGTGAAGGGGTAGCGGGGGATACGCAGTATTTT.

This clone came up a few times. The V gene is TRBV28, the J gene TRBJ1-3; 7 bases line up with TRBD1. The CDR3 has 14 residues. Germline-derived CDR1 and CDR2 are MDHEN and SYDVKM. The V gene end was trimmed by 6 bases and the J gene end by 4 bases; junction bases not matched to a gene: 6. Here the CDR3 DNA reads TGTGCCAGCAGCCCCCCGGGACAGGGAAACACCATATATTTT. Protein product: CASSPPGQGNTIYF.

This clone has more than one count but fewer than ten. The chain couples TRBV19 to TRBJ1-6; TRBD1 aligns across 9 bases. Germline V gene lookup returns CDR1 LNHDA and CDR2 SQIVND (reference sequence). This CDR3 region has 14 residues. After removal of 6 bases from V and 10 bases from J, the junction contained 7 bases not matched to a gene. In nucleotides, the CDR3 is TGTGCCAGTAGGATACAGGGGGCAGAATCACCCCTCCACTTT. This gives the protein CASRIQGAESPLHF.

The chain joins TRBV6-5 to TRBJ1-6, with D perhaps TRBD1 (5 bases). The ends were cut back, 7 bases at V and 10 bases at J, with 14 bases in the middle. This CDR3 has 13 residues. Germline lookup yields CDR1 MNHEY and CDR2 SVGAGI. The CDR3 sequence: CASKGAGLSPLHF. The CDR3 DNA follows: TGTGCCAGCAAAGGGGCAGGGTTGTCACCCCTCCACTTT.

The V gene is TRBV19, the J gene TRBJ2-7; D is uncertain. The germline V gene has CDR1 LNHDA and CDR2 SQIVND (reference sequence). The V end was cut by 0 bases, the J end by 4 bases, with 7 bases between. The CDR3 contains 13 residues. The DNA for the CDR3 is TGTGCCAGTAGTATAGAGACACAATACGAGCAGTACTTC. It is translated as CASSIETQYEQYF. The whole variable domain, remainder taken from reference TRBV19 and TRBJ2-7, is DGGITQSPKYLFRKEGQNVTLSCEQNLNHDAMYWYRQDPGQGLRLIYYSQIVNDFQKGDIAEGYSVSREKKESFPLTVTSAQKNPTAFYLCASSIETQYEQYFGPGTRLTVT.

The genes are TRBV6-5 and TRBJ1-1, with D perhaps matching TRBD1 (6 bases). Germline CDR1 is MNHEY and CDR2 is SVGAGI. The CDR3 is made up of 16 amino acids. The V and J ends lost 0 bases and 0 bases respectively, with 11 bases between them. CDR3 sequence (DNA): TGTGCCAGCAGTTACTCAGGGACAACCTTGAACACTGAAGCTTTCTTT. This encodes CASSYSGTTLNTEAFF.

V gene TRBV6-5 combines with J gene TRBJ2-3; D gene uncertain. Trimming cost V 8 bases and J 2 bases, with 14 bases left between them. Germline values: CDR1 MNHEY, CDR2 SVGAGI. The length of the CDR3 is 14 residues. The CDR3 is CASRGRPSTDTQYF. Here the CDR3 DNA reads TGTGCCAGCCGCGGCAGACCCTCCACAGATACGCAGTATTTT.

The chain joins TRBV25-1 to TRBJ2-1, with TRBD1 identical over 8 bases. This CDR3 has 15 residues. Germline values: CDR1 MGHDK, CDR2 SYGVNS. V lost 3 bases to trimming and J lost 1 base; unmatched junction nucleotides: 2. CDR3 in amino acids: CASSDRQGSYNEQFF. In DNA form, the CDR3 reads TGTGCCAGCAGTGACCGACAGGGGTCCTACAATGAGCAGTTCTTC.

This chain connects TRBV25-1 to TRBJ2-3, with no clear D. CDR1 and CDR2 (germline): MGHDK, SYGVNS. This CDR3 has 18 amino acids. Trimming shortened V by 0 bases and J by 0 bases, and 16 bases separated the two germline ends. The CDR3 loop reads CASSEYLPGRYSTDTQYF. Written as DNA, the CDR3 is TGTGCCAGCAGTGAATACCTCCCAGGCAGGTACAGCACAGATACGCAGTATTTT.

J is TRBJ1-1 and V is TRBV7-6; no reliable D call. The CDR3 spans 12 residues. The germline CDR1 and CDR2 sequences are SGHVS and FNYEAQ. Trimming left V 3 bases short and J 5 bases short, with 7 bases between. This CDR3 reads CASSFSGTEAFF. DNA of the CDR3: TGTGCCAGCAGCTTCTCCGGGACTGAAGCTTTCTTT.

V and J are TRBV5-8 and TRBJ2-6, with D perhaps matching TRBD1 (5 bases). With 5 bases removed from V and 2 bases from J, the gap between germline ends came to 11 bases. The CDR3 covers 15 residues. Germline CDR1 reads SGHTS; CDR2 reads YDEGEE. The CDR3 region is CASRIWGAGANVLTF. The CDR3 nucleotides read TGTGCCAGCAGGATTTGGGGCGCTGGGGCCAACGTCCTGACTTTC.

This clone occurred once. CDR3 sequence (DNA): TGTGCCAGCAGCTTCCCCTCCTTAGATGGCTACACCTTC. It codes for CASSFPSLDGYTF. The J gene is TRBJ1-2, the V gene TRBV5-6; D gene uncertain. The V gene's germline CDR1 is SGHDT and CDR2 YYEEEE. CDR3 size: 13 residues. Trimming cost V 2 bases and J 6 bases, with 11 bases left between them.

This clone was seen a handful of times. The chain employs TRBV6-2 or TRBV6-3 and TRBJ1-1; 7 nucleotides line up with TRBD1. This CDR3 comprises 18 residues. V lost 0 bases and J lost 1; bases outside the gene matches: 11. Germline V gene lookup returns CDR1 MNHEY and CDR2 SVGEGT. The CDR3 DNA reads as TGTGCCAGCAGTTACTCAGGGGGCTCAGGTGTTAGGAACACTGAAGCTTTCTTT. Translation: CASSYSGGSGVRNTEAFF.

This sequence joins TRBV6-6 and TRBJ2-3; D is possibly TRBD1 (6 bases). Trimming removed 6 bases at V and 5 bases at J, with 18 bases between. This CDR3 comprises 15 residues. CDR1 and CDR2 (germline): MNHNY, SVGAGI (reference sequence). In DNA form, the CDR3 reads TGTGCCAGCAGACCGGACAGCCGGGCGAAAGATACGCAGTATTTT. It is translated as CASRPDSRAKDTQYF.

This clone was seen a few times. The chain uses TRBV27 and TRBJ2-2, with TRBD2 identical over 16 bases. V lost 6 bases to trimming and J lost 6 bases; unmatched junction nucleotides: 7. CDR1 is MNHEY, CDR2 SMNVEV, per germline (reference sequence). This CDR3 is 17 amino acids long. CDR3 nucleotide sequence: TGTGCCAGCAGCCGAGGGACTAGCGGGAGGGCCCCCGGGGAGCTGTTTTTT. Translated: CASSRGTSGRAPGELFF.

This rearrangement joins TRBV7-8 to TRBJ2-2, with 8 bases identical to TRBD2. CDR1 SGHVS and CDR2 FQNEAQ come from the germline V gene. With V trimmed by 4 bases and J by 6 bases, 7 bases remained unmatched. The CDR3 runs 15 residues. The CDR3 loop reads CASSSRTSPAGELFF. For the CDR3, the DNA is TGTGCCAGCAGCTCAAGGACTAGCCCGGCCGGGGAGCTGTTTTTT. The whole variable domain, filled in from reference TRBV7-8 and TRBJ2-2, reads GAGVSQSPRYKVAKRGQDVALRCDPISGHVSLFWYQQALGQGPEFLTYFQNEAQLDKSGLPSDRFFAERPEGSVSTLKIQRTQQEDSAVYLCASSSRTSPAGELFFGEGSRLTVL.

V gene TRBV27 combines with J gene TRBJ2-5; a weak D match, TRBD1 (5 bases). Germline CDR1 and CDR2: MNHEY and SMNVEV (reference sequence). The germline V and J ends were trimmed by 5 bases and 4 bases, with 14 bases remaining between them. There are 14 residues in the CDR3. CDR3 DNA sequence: TGTGCCAGCAGTGGGCAGGGTAATGGAGAGACCCAGTACTTC. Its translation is CASSGQGNGETQYF.

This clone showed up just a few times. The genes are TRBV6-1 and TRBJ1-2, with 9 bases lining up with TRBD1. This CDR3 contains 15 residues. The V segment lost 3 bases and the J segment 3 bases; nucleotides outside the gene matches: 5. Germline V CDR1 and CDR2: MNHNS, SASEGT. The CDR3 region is CASSDVTGGYYGYTF. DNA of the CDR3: TGTGCCAGCAGTGATGTAACAGGGGGCTACTATGGCTACACCTTC.